The clone carrying this T cell receptor (beta chain) was observed a few times. Its matching antigen is unknown. One end of the junction does not line up with germline, which may come from a read error. The sample originates from a study of tumor-infiltrating lymphocytes in primary liver carcinoma. The study's findings and limits: Researchers report that only about 7-24% of top clones turned up in all five tumor regions. Tumor-adjacent and tumor-blood pairs showed less overlap than tumor region pairs.

Co-extraction of both nucleic acids (RNA and DNA) used roughly 19-33 mg of unsorted bulk tissue. Surgical resection served as treatment for the primary liver carcinoma of these patients. A primer matching the constant region was used to make TCR beta cDNA from 450 to 500 ng of total RNA. Three nested multiplex PCR rounds of slightly modified ARM-PCR generated TCR beta libraries. The opening two PCR rounds, about 11 cycles each, paired TRBV1-TRBV30 forward primers with a C-beta reverse primer. TCRdb reanalysed the multiplex PCR reads using MiXCR and keeps one entry per CDR3 protein. The sample holds about 84,000 distinct CDR3 sequences, 60% to 75% seen once. Germline V gene sequence: CDR1 SGHAT, CDR2 FQNNGV. The CDR3 has 14 residues.

This chain connects TRBV11-2 to TRBJ2-2, with TRBD1 as a possible D gene (6 bases). The TCR originated in a man aged 40-55 years with primary liver carcinoma and hepatitis B virus infection. Sequenced sample: liver tumor tissue from sampling region 1. Subset of the sample: tumor region T1, superior pole. The CDR3 reads CTSSPGENTGELFF. CDR3 bases: TGTACCAGCAGCCCAGGGGAAAACACAGGGGAGCTGTTTTTT.